The 20 T cell receptor beta chains below all came from one sample that was sequenced in a study of T-cell reconstitution after alpha-beta-depleted transplantation in children (dated by TCRdb to the mid-2010s). The library was generated by PCR. Sequencing took place on an Illumina HiSeq 2500. TCR libraries were prepared with molecular barcoding, using unique molecular identifiers to normalize TCRbeta repertoire quantification. TCRdb reanalyzed the raw reads on its own, using fastp at Q25 for trimming and MiXCR for clone calling, and kept in-frame beta chains. Each CDR3 protein gets just one entry, which takes the most common genes and DNA from the rows behind it. The sample profile shows 450,000 to 600,000 distinct CDR3 sequences; approximately 32% of them were found once. The ten top clones hold 2% to 3% of the sample. This material consisted of PBMCs from the stem cell graft donor, taken from the stem cell graft. These receptors were obtained from a human donor who donated a stem cell graft to a child with aplastic anemia.

This chain connects TRBV5-1 to TRBJ1-5; 7 bases are shared with TRBD1. The CDR3 length is 15 residues. Germline CDR1 is SGHRS and CDR2 is YFSETQ. Trimming cost V 4 bases and J 7 bases; bases outside gene matches: 11. The CDR3, as DNA: TGCGCCAGCAGCCCGGTGACAGGGAGTGGACAGCCCCAGCATTTT. This translates into CASSPVTGSGQPQHF.

V gene TRBV25-1 combines with J gene TRBJ2-1, with a possible D match to TRBD1 (5 bases). This CDR3 is 17 amino acids long. Germline lookup yields CDR1 MGHDK and CDR2 SYGVNS. The V end lost 2 bases, the J end lost 0 bases, and 14 bases lay between the germline ends. In nucleotides, the CDR3 is TGTGCCAGCAGTGAAAGTGGGGCCGACAGCTCCTACAATGAGCAGTTCTTC. This codes for CASSESGADSSYNEQFF.

This clonotype was recorded a few times. V and J are TRBV6-5 and TRBJ2-1; TRBD2 agrees at 7 bases. Germline V CDR1 and CDR2: MNHEY, SVGAGI. CDR3 size: 18 residues. V lost 2 bases to trimming and J lost 0 bases; unmatched junction nucleotides: 10. This chain's CDR3 is CASSYISGGLNSYNEQFF. The DNA of the CDR3 is TGTGCCAGCAGTTACATATCGGGGGGACTCAACTCCTACAATGAGCAGTTCTTC.

This chain joins TRBV25-1 and TRBJ2-1; 7 bases are shared with TRBD1. This CDR3 region has 17 residues. The V gene end was trimmed by 1 base and the J gene end by 9 bases; junction bases not matched to a gene: 15. The germline CDR1 and CDR2 sequences are MGHDK and SYGVNS. The CDR3 sequence is CASSESRDRVRPSEQFF. Here the CDR3 DNA reads TGTGCCAGCAGTGAATCACGAGACAGGGTGCGTCCCAGTGAGCAGTTCTTC.

This clonotype was picked up a small number of times. CDR3 amino acids: CSVFEGNNQPQHF. CDR3 nucleotide sequence: TGCAGCGTTTTTGAGGGAAACAATCAGCCCCAGCATTTT. This chain joins TRBV29-1 and TRBJ1-5, with no clear D. The length of the CDR3 is 13 residues. V gave up 5 bases and J gave up 3 bases, with 11 bases separating them. CDR1 and CDR2 (germline): SQVTM, ANQGSEA.

The chain has TRBV20-1 and TRBJ2-1; 7 bases match TRBD1. The V segment lost 0 bases and the J segment 7 bases; nucleotides outside the gene matches: 12. Germline V gives CDR1 DFQATT, CDR2 SNEGSKA (reference sequence). The CDR3 is 16 amino acids. The CDR3 DNA follows: TGCAGTGCTAGAGACCACAGGGGCGGATTTGAGAATGAGCAGTTCTTC. This gives the protein CSARDHRGGFENEQFF.

The CDR3 loop is CASSDVGQFYEQYF. The CDR3 nucleotides are TGTGCCAGCAGCGATGTGGGACAGTTTTACGAGCAGTACTTC. The chain recombines TRBV5-6 with TRBJ2-7; 7 nucleotides line up with TRBD1. The CDR3 has 14 amino acids. With V trimmed by 4 bases and J by 4 bases, 8 bases remained unmatched. Germline CDR1 and CDR2: SGHDT and YYEEEE.

The chain joins TRBV28 to TRBJ2-1, with D perhaps matching TRBD1 or TRBD2 (5 bases each). The CDR3 loop spans 16 amino acids. The germline gives CDR1 MDHEN, CDR2 SYDVKM. Trimming removed 8 bases at V and 5 bases at J, with 22 bases between. Here the CDR3 DNA reads TGTGCCAGCTCGAGAACCCCCTCGGGACGGAACAATGAGCAGTTCTTC. The encoded protein is CASSRTPSGRNNEQFF.

V is TRBV7-2 and J is TRBJ2-2; 7 bases fit TRBD2. The V segment lost 6 bases and the J segment 6 bases; nucleotides outside the gene matches: 10. Germline CDR1 and CDR2: SGHTA and FQGNSA. The CDR3 runs 15 residues. CDR3 nucleotides: TGTGCCAGCAGATCCGCAGCGGGGTCGGCCGGGGAGCTGTTTTTT. Translation: CASRSAAGSAGELFF.

In its sample, this clonotype was seen a few times. The genes are TRBV25-1 and TRBJ2-1; 7 nucleotides line up with TRBD2. Per the germline V gene, CDR1 is MGHDK and CDR2 is SYGVNS. The CDR3 sequence is 15 residues long. After removal of 3 bases from V and 5 bases from J, the junction contained 7 bases not matched to a gene. CDR3 region: CASSEERGRHNEQFF. In DNA form, the CDR3 reads TGTGCCAGCAGTGAGGAGCGGGGTAGACACAATGAGCAGTTCTTC.

This clonotype came up a few times. The chain uses TRBV20-1 and TRBJ2-1; TRBD1 matches 9 bases. This CDR3 has 13 amino acids. With V trimmed by 3 bases and J by 7 bases, 4 bases remained unmatched. The germline CDR1 and CDR2 sequences are DFQATT and SNEGSKA (reference sequence). CDR3 nucleotides: TGCAGTGCTAGTGGGACAGGGAGGAATGAGCAGTTCTTC. Translation gives CSASGTGRNEQFF.

V usage is TRBV5-1 and J usage is TRBJ1-4; weak D call: TRBD1 (6 bases). Trimming left V 5 bases short and J 5 bases short, with 13 bases between. This CDR3 is 14 amino acids long. Germline V gene sequence: CDR1 SGHRS, CDR2 YFSETQ. CDR3 residues: CASSSTGRNEKLFF. The CDR3 bases are TGCGCCAGCAGTAGCACAGGGAGGAATGAAAAACTGTTTTTT. Using reference TRBV5-1 and TRBJ1-4 for the parts outside the CDR3, the full variable domain is KAGVTQTPRYLIKTRGQQVTLSCSPISGHRSVSWYQQTPGQGLQFLFEYFSETQRNKGNFPGRFSGRQFSNSRSEMNVSTLELGDSALYLCASSSTGRNEKLFFGSGTQLSVL.

This clonotype occurred a few times. The rearrangement links TRBV29-1 to TRBJ1-1; D unclear. This CDR3 region has 13 residues. Trimming took off 6 bases at V and 4 bases at J, with 15 bases between the two ends. Germline V lookup: CDR1 SQVTM, CDR2 ANQGSEA. CDR3 nucleotides: TGCAGCGTAGAGACGGCCTGGGGCACTGAAGCTTTCTTT. Amino acids: CSVETAWGTEAFF.

This clonotype was seen more than once but under ten times. The gene calls are TRBV5-6 and TRBJ1-4; D might be TRBD1 (6 bases). Trimming pared 4 bases from V and 8 bases from J, leaving 24 bases between. The V gene's germline CDR1 is SGHDT and CDR2 YYEEEE. The CDR3 has 17 residues. The CDR3 DNA is TGTGCCAGCAGCCCGGGGGGTAACAGGGCGTCGAAAGAAAAACTGTTTTTT. Protein product: CASSPGGNRASKEKLFF.

There are a few counts of this clonotype. The V call is TRBV19, the J call TRBJ1-1; D is unclear. This CDR3 is 15 amino acids long. The germline CDR1 and CDR2 sequences are LNHDA and SQIVND (reference sequence). Between the trimmed V and J ends, which lost 2 bases and 4 bases, there was a span of 14 bases. CDR3 in DNA: TGTGCCAGTAGTATAATTCAGGCGGGTAGCACTGAAGCTTTCTTT. It is translated as CASSIIQAGSTEAFF.

This clonotype was detected only a few times. The chain recombines TRBV29-1 with TRBJ2-1, with TRBD2 matching over 7 bases. After removal of 6 bases from V and 7 bases from J, the junction contained 9 bases not matched to a gene. The CDR3 runs 13 residues. The V gene's germline CDR1 is SQVTM and CDR2 ANQGSEA. CDR3 nucleotides: TGCAGCGTCGAGGGAGCGGGACGAAATGAGCAGTTCTTC. Translated, it gives CSVEGAGRNEQFF.

The rearrangement links TRBV11-2 to TRBJ2-7, with TRBD2 identical over 7 bases. With V trimmed by 2 bases and J by 0 bases, 10 bases remained unmatched. CDR1 is SGHAT, CDR2 FQNNGV, per germline. There are 17 residues in the CDR3. The CDR3 spells CASSLTTHSSGSYEQYF. CDR3 DNA: TGTGCCAGCAGCTTAACGACCCACTCTAGCGGCTCCTACGAGCAGTACTTC.

This clonotype has more than one count but fewer than ten. This chain connects TRBV12-3 or TRBV12-4 to TRBJ1-1, with D possibly TRBD1 on 5 matching bases. The CDR3 totals 14 residues. Trimming took off 6 bases at V and 6 bases at J, with 17 bases between the two ends. This CDR3 is CASRPGRRRAEAFF. CDR3 nucleotide sequence: TGTGCCAGCAGACCGGGGCGGCGGAGGGCTGAAGCTTTCTTT.

This clonotype was picked up a small number of times. This rearrangement joins TRBV11-3 to TRBJ2-2; 7 nucleotides align to TRBD1. V trimming: 8 bases; J trimming: 5 bases; junction bases outside the gene matches: 8. The CDR3 is 14 amino acids. Germline V gives CDR1 SGHNT, CDR2 YENEEA. The CDR3 spells CASVDRVETGELFF. As DNA, the CDR3 is TGTGCCAGCGTAGACAGGGTTGAAACCGGGGAGCTGTTTTTT.

This clonotype occurred a few times. The chain uses TRBV12-3 or TRBV12-4 and TRBJ2-5; 7 bases are shared with TRBD1. Trimming removed 4 bases from V and 4 bases from J; junction bases left unmatched: 6. There are 14 residues in the CDR3. As DNA, the CDR3 is TGTGCCAGCAGTTGGTACAGGGGATTAGAGACCCAGTACTTC. Translated, it gives CASSWYRGLETQYF.